This TCR beta chain was found in a study of CD8 T cells in ankylosing spondylitis. Study-wide findings and caveats: What seemed typical of ankylosing spondylitis blood was a TCR beta motif built from about 8 highly homologous variants.

Germline CDR1 and CDR2: SEHNR and FQNEAQ (reference sequence). With 4 bases removed from V and 0 bases from J, the gap between germline ends came to 12 bases. CDR3 length: 16 residues. This clonotype has just a few counts. Its specificity is not known. TCRdb passed the 5' RACE reads through MiXCR, listing each CDR3 protein once. The sample yields approximately 500,000 distinct CDR3 sequences, 12% seen once. This chain connects TRBV7-9 to TRBJ1-4; D remains ambiguous. The sequence derives from a male donor with ankylosing spondylitis. Sequencing was done on a sample of blood, either unsorted or a sorted T cell fraction (not recorded which). This CDR3 reads CASSSRTISTNEKLFF. The CDR3 region has the DNA TGTGCCAGCAGCTCGAGGACCATTTCAACTAATGAAAAACTGTTTTTT.